The 25 T cell receptor beta chains reported below all come from one sample, sequenced in a study of tumor-infiltrating lymphocytes in oesophageal squamous cell carcinoma. TCRdb re-called the PCR reads through MiXCR, storing one row per CDR3 protein. Altogether about 12,000 distinct CDR3 sequences are present, around 52% being singletons, with the ten largest covering about 35%. The specimen was esophageal tumor tissue. The receptors shown here come from a female donor with esophageal squamous cell carcinoma.

CDR3 sequence: CASSSTDRRGSEQYF. As DNA, the CDR3 is TGTGCCAGCAGCTCTACGGACAGGAGGGGTTCCGAGCAGTACTTC. J is TRBJ2-7 and V is TRBV7-2, with TRBD1 as a possible D gene (7 bases). The CDR3 consists of 15 residues. From germline, CDR1 is SGHTA and CDR2 FQGNSA. V was cut by 4 bases and J by 6 bases, with 19 bases left in between.

This clonotype was counted many times. J is TRBJ2-2 and V is TRBV28; D remains ambiguous. The ends were cut back, 5 bases at V and 7 bases at J, with 8 bases in the middle. The CDR3 consists of 12 residues. Germline CDR1 and CDR2: MDHEN and SYDVKM. CDR3 in DNA: TGTGCCAGCAGTAAGTTGCACGGGGAGCTGTTTTTT. It yields the protein CASSKLHGELFF.

A remark on this clonotype: This may be a read error: a much more frequent sequence differs by one nucleotide. This CDR3 is missing its conserved last phenylalanine or tryptophan, likely due to a read error. The chain links TRBV6-2 or TRBV6-3 to TRBJ1-2; D gene ambiguous. Germline-derived CDR1 and CDR2 are MNHEY and SVGEGT. Trimming took off 3 bases at V and 10 bases at J, with 18 bases between the two ends. This CDR3 is 14 amino acids long. CDR3 region: CASSYSPTGNPYTL. In DNA, the CDR3 is TGTGCCAGCAGTTATTCCCCTACCGGCAACCCCTACACCTTA.

This clonotype was detected ten times or more. V and J are TRBV2 and TRBJ2-1; D not certain. The CDR3 is 13 amino acids. V was shortened by 6 bases and J by 6 bases, with 12 bases between the two germline ends. CDR1 is SNHLY and CDR2 is FYNNEI in the germline V gene. The CDR3 here is CASRPDSGNEQFF. The CDR3 region has the DNA TGTGCCAGCAGGCCCGACTCGGGCAATGAGCAGTTCTTC.

The rearrangement joins TRBV7-2 to TRBJ2-7; D tentatively reads TRBD1 or TRBD2 (5 bases each). The assigned J gene may be wrong: the sequence end matches TRBJ2-1 better. The CDR3 runs 12 residues. The germline gives CDR1 SGHTA, CDR2 FQGNSA. This CDR3 is CASSVGTNEQFF. DNA for the CDR3: TGTGCCAGCAGCGTGGGGACCAATGAGCAGTTCTTC.

This chain links TRBV6-6 with TRBJ2-3; TRBD2 aligns across 7 bases. Judging by the DNA end, TRBJ2-7 fits better; the J call may be wrong. The CDR3 loop spans 13 amino acids. Germline lookup yields CDR1 MNHNY and CDR2 SVGAGI (reference sequence). The CDR3 loop is CASWKGLLYEQYF. CDR3 sequence (DNA): TGTGCCAGCTGGAAGGGACTACTCTACGAGCAGTACTTC.

The table lists this clonotype with many counts. The V call is TRBV7-9, the J call TRBJ2-3; the D call may be TRBD1 or TRBD2 (5 bases each). The germline CDR1 and CDR2 sequences are SEHNR and FQNEAQ (reference sequence). The CDR3 covers 15 residues. Trimming removed 5 bases at V and 2 bases at J, with 14 bases between. CDR3 bases: TGTGCCAGCAGCCTCTTTCGGGGCTTCACAGATACGCAGTATTTT. Its translation is CASSLFRGFTDTQYF. Full variable domain (remainder filled in from reference TRBV7-9 and TRBJ2-3): DTGVSQNPRHKITKRGQNVTFRCDPISEHNRLYWYRQTLGQGPEFLTYFQNEAQLEKSRLLSDRFSAERPKGSFSTLEIQRTEQGDSAMYLCASSLFRGFTDTQYFGPGTRLTVL.

The chain carries TRBV7-6 and TRBJ2-7; TRBD1 aligns across 7 bases. There are 14 residues in the CDR3. V lost 3 bases and J lost 7; bases outside the gene matches: 9. Germline CDR1 reads SGHVS; CDR2 reads FNYEAQ. CDR3 amino acids: CASSFGTARREQYF. Written as DNA, the CDR3 is TGTGCCAGCAGCTTTGGGACAGCCCGCCGGGAGCAGTACTTC. Supplemented by reference TRBV7-6 and TRBJ2-7, the full variable domain reads GAGVSQSPRYKVTKRGQDVALRCDPISGHVSLYWYRQALGQGPEFLTYFNYEAQQDKSGLPNDRFSAERPEGSISTLTIQRTEQRDSAMYRCASSFGTARREQYFGPGTRLTVT.

This clonotype was observed many times. The rearrangement links TRBV28 to TRBJ2-1, with TRBD2 identical over 7 bases. From germline, CDR1 is MDHEN and CDR2 SYDVKM. V was clipped by 6 bases and J by 10 bases; unmatched bases: 15. The CDR3 consists of 15 residues. The CDR3 protein is CASRKREIPRGEQFF. The CDR3, as DNA: TGTGCCAGCAGGAAGCGGGAAATCCCTCGGGGGGAGCAGTTCTTC. Complete variable domain (other parts from reference TRBV28 and TRBJ2-1): DVKVTQSSRYLVKRTGEKVFLECVQDMDHENMFWYRQDPGLGLRLIYFSYDVKMKEKGDIPEGYSVSREKKERFSLILESASTNQTSMYLCASRKREIPRGEQFFGPGTRLTVL.

The chain employs TRBV7-2 and TRBJ2-3, with D tentatively TRBD2 (5 bases). Germline CDR1 and CDR2: SGHTA and FQGNSA. There are 14 residues in the CDR3. V gave up 5 bases and J gave up 6 bases, with 15 bases separating them. For the CDR3, the DNA is TGTGCCAGCAGCCCCCGGACTGTGGCCGATACGCAGTATTTT. Protein: CASSPRTVADTQYF.

This clonotype is labeled as medium-sized (0.01 to 0.1%). The chain combines TRBV7-9 with TRBJ2-7; the D gene is possibly TRBD2 (7 bases). CDR1 is SEHNR and CDR2 is FQNEAQ in the germline V gene (reference sequence). V lost 4 bases and J 1 base, leaving 11 bases between the germline ends. The CDR3 runs 14 residues. CDR3 protein: CASSWGGSSYEQYF. The DNA of the CDR3 is TGTGCCAGCAGCTGGGGGGGCAGTTCCTACGAGCAGTACTTC.

The J gene is TRBJ2-6, the V gene TRBV6-6; D call uncertain. TRBJ2-7 explains the end of the DNA better; the J call may be wrong. The CDR3 length is 16 residues. CDR1 and CDR2 (germline): MNHNY, SVGAGI (reference sequence). The CDR3 reads CASSYSLPESYNEQYF. CDR3 coding DNA: TGTGCCAGCAGTTACTCCTTGCCTGAATCCTACAATGAGCAGTACTTC.

A few counts support this clonotype. The chain recombines TRBV7-9 with TRBJ2-5; tentatively, D is TRBD2 (6 bases). V was cut by 6 bases and J by 4 bases, with 18 bases left in between. This CDR3 has 15 amino acids. Germline assignment: CDR1 SEHNR and CDR2 FQNEAQ (reference sequence). CDR3 nucleotides: TGTGCCAGCAGTCCCACCGGTGGGGGAGGAGAGACCCAGTACTTC. Protein sequence: CASSPTGGGGETQYF.

A word on this clonotype: This CDR3 fails to terminate in the conserved phenylalanine or tryptophan, so it likely reflects a read error. The DNA is left out, because the CDR3 cannot be placed on it with certainty; the CDR3 is given as TCRdb lists it. The chain is built from TRBV7-2 and TRBJ2-6; TRBD1, the D gene given by the table, was not confirmed from the DNA. In germline, CDR1 is SGHTA, CDR2 FQGNSA. 16 amino acids form the CDR3, both terminal residues included. CDR3 amino acids: CASSLRLSQETQYFGA.

On this clonotype: The final CDR3 position lacks the conserved phenylalanine or tryptophan, pointing to a likely read error. The DNA is omitted, as the CDR3 cannot be located on it reliably, and the CDR3 follows TCRdb's listing. The chain uses TRBV7-3 and TRBJ1-1; the table calls TRBD1, which could not be checked here. The germline V gene has CDR1 SGHTA and CDR2 FQGTGA. The CDR3 spans 13 amino acids, including both terminal residues. The CDR3 region is CASSSPTSSTSGQ.

The V gene is TRBV7-2, the J gene TRBJ2-5; D is unclear. Trimming removed 3 bases from V and 11 bases from J, with 13 bases in between. CDR1 and CDR2 (germline): SGHTA, FQGNSA. The CDR3 sequence is 12 residues long. DNA of the CDR3: TGTGCCAGCAGCTTTGAACGTAATGAGCAGTACTTC. It yields the protein CASSFERNEQYF.

The chain carries TRBV6-6 and TRBJ2-1, with TRBD2 matching 8 bases. CDR3 length equals 17 residues. Germline lookup yields CDR1 MNHNY and CDR2 SVGAGI (reference sequence). J gave up 0 bases and V 0 bases, and 4 bases lay outside the gene matches. The CDR3 nucleotides are TGTGCCAGCAGTTACTCGACTAGCGCCTACTCCTACAATGAGCAGTTCTTC. It specifies CASSYSTSAYSYNEQFF.

J is TRBJ2-7 and V is TRBV7-6, with 10 bases that match TRBD1. After removal of 5 bases from V and 4 bases from J, the junction contained 2 bases not matched to a gene. The CDR3 is 13 residues long. Germline CDR1 reads SGHVS; CDR2 reads FNYEAQ. The CDR3 loop reads CASSRDRGYEQYF. CDR3 DNA sequence: TGTGCCAGCAGCAGGGACAGGGGATACGAGCAGTACTTC.

In this sample, this clonotype turned up many times. The V call is TRBV11-2, the J call TRBJ1-5; 8 bases map to TRBD1. Germline CDR1 SGHAT, CDR2 FQNNGV. V shed 5 bases, J shed 7 bases, and the junction held 10 bases outside the gene matches. The CDR3 spans 15 residues. The CDR3 DNA reads as TGTGCCAGCAGCCGCCAGGGGGCGGCGGGGCAGCCCCAGCATTTT. Its protein product is CASSRQGAAGQPQHF.

V usage is TRBV7-6 and J usage is TRBJ2-1; 8 bases match TRBD1. Unmatched junction bases numbered 2, after V lost 1 base and J lost 3 bases. The CDR3 is 15 residues long. The germline V gene has CDR1 SGHVS and CDR2 FNYEAQ. This chain's CDR3 is CASSLGTGIYNEQFF. Here the CDR3 DNA reads TGTGCCAGCAGCTTAGGGACAGGGATCTACAATGAGCAGTTCTTC.

This clonotype was found a few times. This chain connects TRBV7-2 to TRBJ2-3, with TRBD2 identical over 14 bases. TRBJ2-7 matches the DNA end more closely, so the J call is doubtful. CDR1 SGHTA and CDR2 FQGNSA come from the germline V gene. The CDR3 runs to 16 residues. The CDR3 DNA follows: TGTGCCAGCAGCACTCGGACTAGCGGGAGGTACAATGAGCAGTACTTC. Translation gives CASSTRTSGRYNEQYF.

CDR3: CASSQRTGAAEQYF. DNA for the CDR3: TGTGCCAGCAGCCAGAGAACAGGGGCTGCCGAGCAGTACTTC. This chain links TRBV28 with TRBJ2-3; 7 nucleotides match TRBD1. With the DNA end fitting TRBJ2-7 better, the J assignment may be wrong. CDR1 is MDHEN and CDR2 is SYDVKM in the germline V gene. CDR3 size: 14 residues.

This clonotype was detected ten times or more. The CDR3 carries no conserved terminal phenylalanine or tryptophan, so it likely arises from a read error. It is unclear where the CDR3 begins or ends on the DNA, so no DNA is shown, and the CDR3 is as TCRdb lists it. This chain connects TRBV7-8 to TRBJ2-7; the table's D call, TRBD1, has no DNA check behind it. Per the germline V gene, CDR1 is SGHVS and CDR2 is FQNEAQ. The CDR3 is 16 residues long, counting both termini. The CDR3 sequence: CASSFKQGNYGYTFGS.

This clonotype was found once. This sequence joins TRBV7-2 and TRBJ2-6; D is undetermined. With the DNA end fitting TRBJ2-5 better, the J assignment may be wrong. The CDR3 extends over 12 amino acids. Germline loops: CDR1 SGHTA, CDR2 FQGNSA. CDR3 region: CASSLSSETQYF. DNA for the CDR3: TGTGCCAGCAGCTTATCATCTGAGACCCAGTACTTC.

Comments on this clonotype: At one of its ends the junction is not consistent with the germline gene, which may arise from a read error. The chain employs TRBV12-3 or TRBV12-4 and TRBJ2-7; D is perhaps TRBD1 (6 bases). The CDR3 is made up of 14 amino acids. In DNA, the CDR3 is TGTGCCAGCAGATACAGGGATCCAAATTCACCCCTCCACTTC. It is translated as CASRYRDPNSPLHF.